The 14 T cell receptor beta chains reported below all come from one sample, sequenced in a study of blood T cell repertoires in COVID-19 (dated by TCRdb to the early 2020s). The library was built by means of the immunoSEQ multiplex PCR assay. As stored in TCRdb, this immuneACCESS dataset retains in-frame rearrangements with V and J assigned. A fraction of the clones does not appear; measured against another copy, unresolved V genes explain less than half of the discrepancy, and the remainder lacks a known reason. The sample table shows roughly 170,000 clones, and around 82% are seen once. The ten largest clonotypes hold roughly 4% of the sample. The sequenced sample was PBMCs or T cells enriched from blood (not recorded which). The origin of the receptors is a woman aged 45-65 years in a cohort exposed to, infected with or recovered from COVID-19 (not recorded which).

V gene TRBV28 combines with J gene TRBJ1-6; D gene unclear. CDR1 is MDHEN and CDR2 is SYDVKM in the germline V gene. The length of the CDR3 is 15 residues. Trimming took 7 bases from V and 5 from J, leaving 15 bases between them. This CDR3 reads CASNPSDRDNSPLHF. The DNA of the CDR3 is TGTGCCAGCAACCCATCGGATCGGGATAATTCACCCCTCCACTTT.

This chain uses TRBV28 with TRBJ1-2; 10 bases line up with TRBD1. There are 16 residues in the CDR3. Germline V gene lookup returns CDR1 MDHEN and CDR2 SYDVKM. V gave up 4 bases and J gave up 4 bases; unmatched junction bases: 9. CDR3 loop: CASSSTGGAMGYGYTF. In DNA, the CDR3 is TGTGCCAGCAGTTCGACAGGGGGCGCGATGGGCTATGGCTACACCTTC.

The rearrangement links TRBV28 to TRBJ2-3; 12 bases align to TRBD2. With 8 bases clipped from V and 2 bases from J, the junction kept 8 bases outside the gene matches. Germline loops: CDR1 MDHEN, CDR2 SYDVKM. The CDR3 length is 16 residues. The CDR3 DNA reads TGTGCCAGCTGCCTAGGACTAGCGGGACCCACAGATACGCAGTATTTT. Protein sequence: CASCLGLAGPTDTQYF.

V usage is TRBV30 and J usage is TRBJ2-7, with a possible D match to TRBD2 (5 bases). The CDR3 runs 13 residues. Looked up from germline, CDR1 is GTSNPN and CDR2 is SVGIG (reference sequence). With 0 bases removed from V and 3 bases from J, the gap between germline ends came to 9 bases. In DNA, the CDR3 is TGTGCCTGGAGTGTACTAGGTTACTACGAGCAGTACTTC. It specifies CAWSVLGYYEQYF.

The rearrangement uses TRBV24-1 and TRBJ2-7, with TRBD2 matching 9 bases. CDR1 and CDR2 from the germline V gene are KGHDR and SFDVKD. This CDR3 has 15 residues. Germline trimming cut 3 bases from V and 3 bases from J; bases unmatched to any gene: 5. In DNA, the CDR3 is TGTGCCACCAGTGATCCTAGCGGGAAAAGCTACGAGCAGTACTTC. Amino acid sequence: CATSDPSGKSYEQYF.

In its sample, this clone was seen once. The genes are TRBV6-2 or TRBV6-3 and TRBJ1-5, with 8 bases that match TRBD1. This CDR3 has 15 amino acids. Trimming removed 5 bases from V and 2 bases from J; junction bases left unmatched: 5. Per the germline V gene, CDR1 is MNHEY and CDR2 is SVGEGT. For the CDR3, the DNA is TGTGCCAGCAGTCAAACGGACAGGGGCAATCAGCCCCAGCATTTT. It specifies CASSQTDRGNQPQHF.

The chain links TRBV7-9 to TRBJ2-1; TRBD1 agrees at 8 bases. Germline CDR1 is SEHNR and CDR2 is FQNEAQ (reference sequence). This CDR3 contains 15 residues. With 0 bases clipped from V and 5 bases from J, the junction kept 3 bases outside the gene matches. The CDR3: CASSLALDRDNEQFF. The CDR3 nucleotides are TGTGCCAGCAGCTTAGCGCTGGACAGGGACAATGAGCAGTTCTTC.

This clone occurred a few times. CDR3 region: CASSSTLAGNLYNEQFF. CDR3 sequence (DNA): TGTGCCAGCAGTTCTACCCTAGCGGGCAACCTTTACAATGAGCAGTTCTTC. The chain is built from TRBV7-6 and TRBJ2-1, with 8 bases fitting TRBD2. The germline V gene encodes CDR1 SGHVS and CDR2 FNYEAQ. This CDR3 has 17 residues. Trimming took 6 bases from V and 4 from J; bases not matched to a gene: 14.

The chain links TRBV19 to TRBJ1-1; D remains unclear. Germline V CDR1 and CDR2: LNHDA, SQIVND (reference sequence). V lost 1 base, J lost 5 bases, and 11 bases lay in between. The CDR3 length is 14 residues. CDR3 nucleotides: TGTGCCAGTAGTATAGTCGGGGTTACAACTGAAGCTTTCTTT. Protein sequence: CASSIVGVTTEAFF.

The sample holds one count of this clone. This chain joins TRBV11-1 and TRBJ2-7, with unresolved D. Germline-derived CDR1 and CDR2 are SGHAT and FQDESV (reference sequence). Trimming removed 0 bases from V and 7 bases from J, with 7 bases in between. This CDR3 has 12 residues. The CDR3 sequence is CASSLAAWEQYF. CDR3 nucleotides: TGTGCCAGCAGCTTAGCGGCTTGGGAGCAGTACTTC.

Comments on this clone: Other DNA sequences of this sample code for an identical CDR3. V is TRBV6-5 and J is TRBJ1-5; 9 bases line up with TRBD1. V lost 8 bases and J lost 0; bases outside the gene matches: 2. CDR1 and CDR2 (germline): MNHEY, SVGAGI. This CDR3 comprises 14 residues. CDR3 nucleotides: TGTGCCAGCGGACAGGGGTATAGCAATCAGCCCCAGCATTTT. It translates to CASGQGYSNQPQHF.

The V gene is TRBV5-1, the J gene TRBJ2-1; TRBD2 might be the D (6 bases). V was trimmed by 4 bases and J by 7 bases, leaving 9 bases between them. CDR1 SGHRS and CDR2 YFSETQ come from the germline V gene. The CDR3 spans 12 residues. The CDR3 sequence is CASSGAGNEQFF. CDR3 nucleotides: TGCGCCAGCAGCGGGGCGGGGAATGAGCAGTTCTTC.

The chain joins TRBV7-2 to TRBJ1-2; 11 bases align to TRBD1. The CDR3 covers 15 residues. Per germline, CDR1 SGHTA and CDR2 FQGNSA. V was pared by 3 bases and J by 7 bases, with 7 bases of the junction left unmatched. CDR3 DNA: TGTGCCAGCAGCTTGCCGTCGGGACAGGGGGTTGGCTACACCTTC. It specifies CASSLPSGQGVGYTF.

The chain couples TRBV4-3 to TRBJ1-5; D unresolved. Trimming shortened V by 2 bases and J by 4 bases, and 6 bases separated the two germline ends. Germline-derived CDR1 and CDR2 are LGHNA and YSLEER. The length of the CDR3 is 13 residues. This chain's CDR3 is CASSQRQNQPQHF. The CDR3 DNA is TGCGCCAGCAGCCAAAGACAAAATCAGCCCCAGCATTTT.